Listed below are T cell receptor beta chains from one sample, sequenced in a study of post-analysis software for immune sequencing data. TCRdb redid the calling of the PCR reads with MiXCR, one entry per CDR3 protein. Of a few hundred thousand distinct CDR3 sequences in the sample, approximately 37% were seen once. The specimen sequenced was blood. The receptors come from a girl aged 2 to 10 with multiple sclerosis. The CDR3 runs from the conserved cysteine through the conserved F or W. Each record gives: clone size, J gene, CDR3 length, D gene, V gene, CDR3 DNA, CDR3 protein. The D gene is left open where the match is weak. Some rows mark clone size as missing; the rest say once, few, many or name a class of expanded clone.

>few|TRBJ2-1|16|TRBD1|TRBV7-9
TGTGCCAGCAGCAAACGGGGGACAGGGGGGAACAATGAGCAGTTCTTC
CASSKRGTGGNNEQFF
>.|TRBJ2-1|14|.|TRBV5-1
TGCGCCAGCAGCCCTCGGACATTCGACAATGAGCAGTTCTTC
CASSPRTFDNEQFF
>few|TRBJ2-1|16|.|TRBV3-1
TGTGCCAGCAGCCATCATCAGACAGCCTCCATCAATGAGCAGTTCTTC
CASSHHQTASINEQFF
>few|TRBJ2-5|13|.|TRBV15
TGTGCCACCAGCAGAGCCCTGAAAGAGACCCGGTACTTC
CATSRALKETRYF
>.|TRBJ1-2|16|TRBD1|TRBV12-3/TRBV12-4
TGTGCCAGCAGAAGGGACAGTCGAAGCAGTGCCTATGGCTACACCTTC
CASRRDSRSSAYGYTF
>.|TRBJ1-4|15|TRBD1|TRBV5-1
TGCGCCAGCAGCTTGGCCGCGGGACAGCGTGAAAAACTGTTTTTT
CASSLAAGQREKLFF
>.|TRBJ2-3|16|TRBD2|TRBV28
TGTGCCAGCAGTTCCCCCGAGCTAGCGGGAGCCGATACGCAGTATTTT
CASSSPELAGADTQYF
>.|TRBJ1-5|15|.|TRBV15
TGTGTCACCAGCAGAGATTTGGGTCTGAATCAGCCCCAGCATTTT
CVTSRDLGLNQPQHF
>.|TRBJ2-1|14|.|TRBV3-1
TGTGCCAGCAGCCAAGGCGGCTCCTACAATGGGCAGTTCTTC
CASSQGGSYNGQFF
>few|TRBJ2-3|18|TRBD2|TRBV7-3
TGTGCCAGCAGCGCCCGGGGACTAGAGAGTTCATTCACAGATACGCAGTATTTT
CASSARGLESSFTDTQYF
>.|TRBJ2-7|14|TRBD2|TRBV12-3/TRBV12-4
TGTGCCAGCAATTTAGCGGGATTAGGCTACGAGCAGTACTTC
CASNLAGLGYEQYF
>.|TRBJ2-1|16|.|TRBV4-3
TGCGCCAGCAGCCCAGATAGCGAACTCTCCTACAATGAGCAGTTCTTC
CASSPDSELSYNEQFF
>.|TRBJ2-5|15|.|TRBV4-1
TGCGCCAGCAGCCAAGCGGGCCCTCTAGGAGAGACCCAGTACTTC
CASSQAGPLGETQYF